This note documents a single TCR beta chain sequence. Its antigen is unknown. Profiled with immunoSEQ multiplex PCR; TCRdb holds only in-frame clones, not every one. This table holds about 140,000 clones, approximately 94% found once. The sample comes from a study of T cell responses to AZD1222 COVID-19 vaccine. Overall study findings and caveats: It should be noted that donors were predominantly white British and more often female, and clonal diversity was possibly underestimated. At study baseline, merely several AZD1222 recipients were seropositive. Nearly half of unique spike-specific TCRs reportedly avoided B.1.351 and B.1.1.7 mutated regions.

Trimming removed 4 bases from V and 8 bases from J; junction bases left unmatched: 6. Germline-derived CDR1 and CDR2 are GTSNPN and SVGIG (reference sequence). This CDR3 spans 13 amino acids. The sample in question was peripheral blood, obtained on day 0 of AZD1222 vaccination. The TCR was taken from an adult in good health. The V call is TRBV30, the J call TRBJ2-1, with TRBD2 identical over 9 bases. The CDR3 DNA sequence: TGTGCCTGGACGAGAGCGGGAGGACATGAGCAGTTCTTC. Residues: CAWTRAGGHEQFF.